One sample yielded the 16 T cell receptor beta chains listed below, sequenced in a study of technical replicates of blood from a handful of donors. The table came from immunoSEQ multiplex PCR; TCRdb's copy has only in-frame clones and leaves some out. The repertoire has approximately 73,000 clones, 90% to 95% of them found once; the top ten carry roughly 0.36%. Specimen: T cells isolated from PBMCs. All receptors derive from a human donor in good health.

In its sample, this clone was seen once. The V call is TRBV29-1, the J call TRBJ1-2; the D gene is possibly TRBD1 (6 bases). The CDR3 consists of 11 residues. V lost 5 bases and J 7 bases, leaving 11 bases between the germline ends. Germline-derived CDR1 and CDR2 are SQVTM and ANQGSEA. The CDR3 DNA follows: TGCAGCGTTCCAGGGGTTCCTGGCTACACCTTC. Protein product: CSVPGVPGYTF.

The J gene is TRBJ2-7, the V gene TRBV5-6; 12 nucleotides line up with TRBD2. Germline CDR1 reads SGHDT; CDR2 reads YYEEEE. V dropped 4 bases and J dropped 6; count of bases not matched to a gene: 5. The CDR3 extends over 14 amino acids. The CDR3 is CASSEETSGGEQYF. CDR3 nucleotide sequence: TGTGCCAGCAGCGAGGAGACTAGCGGGGGCGAGCAGTACTTC. Filled out from reference TRBV5-6 and TRBJ2-7, the complete variable domain reads DAGVTQSPTHLIKTRGQQVTLRCSPKSGHDTVSWYQQALGQGPQFIFQYYEEEERQRGNFPDRFSGHQFPNYSSELNVNALLLGDSALYLCASSEETSGGEQYFGPGTRLTVT.

This chain uses TRBV28 with TRBJ2-7, with 7 bases that match TRBD2. The CDR3 is 15 residues long. Germline CDR1 is MDHEN and CDR2 is SYDVKM. V shed 5 bases and J 3 bases; nucleotides not matched to a gene: 10. The CDR3 DNA is TGTGCCAGCAGTGTGGGGGTAGCGGGTGTCTACGAGCAGTACTTC. This encodes CASSVGVAGVYEQYF.

This chain links TRBV9 with TRBJ1-2, with 8 positions matching TRBD1. CDR3 length equals 14 residues. Losses at the gene ends were 0 bases for V and 8 bases for J; bases not matched to a gene: 6. The germline CDR1 and CDR2 sequences are SGDLS and YYNGEE. CDR3 loop: CASSVGQGAWGYTF. CDR3 nucleotide sequence: TGTGCCAGCAGCGTAGGTCAGGGGGCCTGGGGCTACACCTTC.

V gene TRBV5-4 combines with J gene TRBJ1-2; no definite D call. Trimming removed 0 bases from V and 6 bases from J, with 18 bases in between. CDR1 and CDR2 from the germline V gene are SGHNT and YYREEE (reference sequence). CDR3 length: 16 amino acids. Here the CDR3 reads CASSLGSSEKMNGYTF. As DNA, the CDR3 is TGTGCCAGCAGCTTGGGGTCTTCAGAAAAAATGAATGGCTACACCTTC.

With regard to this clone: Here the CDR3 omits its conserved ending phenylalanine or tryptophan, so a read error is the likely source. It is unclear where the CDR3 begins or ends on the DNA, so no DNA is shown, and the CDR3 is as TCRdb lists it. The rearrangement links TRBV5-6 to TRBJ2-7; TRBD1 reflects the table's D call only, with no check against the DNA. The CDR3 spans 14 residues, counting both ends. The germline gives CDR1 SGHDT, CDR2 YYEEEE. CDR3 sequence: CASSLGQLSQLPVL.

The chain joins TRBV30 to TRBJ2-1; TRBD1 matches at 8 bases. Germline assignment: CDR1 GTSNPN and CDR2 SVGIG (reference sequence). V shed 2 bases, J shed 4 bases, and the junction held 7 bases outside the gene matches. This CDR3 contains 15 residues. In DNA form, the CDR3 reads TGTGCCTGGAGTAAAACCAGGGGGCCGTACAATGAGCAGTTCTTC. Translating gives CAWSKTRGPYNEQFF.

The chain couples TRBV2 to TRBJ1-1, with D unresolved. The germline V and J ends were trimmed by 7 bases and 1 base, with 7 bases remaining between them. Per the germline V gene, CDR1 is SNHLY and CDR2 is FYNNEI. The CDR3 consists of 12 residues. CDR3 in DNA: TGTGCCAGCAAAACGGGGAACACTGAAGCTTTCTTT. This encodes CASKTGNTEAFF.

This clone has more than one count but fewer than ten. The genes are TRBV6-4 and TRBJ2-2; D not certain. Germline CDR1 and CDR2: MRHNA and SNTAGT. Trimming removed 0 bases from V and 10 bases from J, with 9 bases in between. The CDR3 runs to 13 residues. CDR3 DNA: TGTGCCAGCAGTGACTCCGAGGAAGAGGAGCTGTTTTTT. This encodes CASSDSEEEELFF.

This clone occurred once. This rearrangement joins TRBV11-3 to TRBJ1-1; 8 nucleotides agree with TRBD1. CDR3 size: 13 residues. V lost 4 bases to trimming and J lost 7 bases; unmatched junction nucleotides: 5. Germline CDR1 is SGHNT and CDR2 is YENEEA. The DNA of the CDR3 is TGTGCCAGCAGCTCCATACAGGGGGGTGAAGCTTTCTTT. Its translation is CASSSIQGGEAFF.

CDR3 sequence reads: CASSTGTSGRAREQYF. CDR3 in DNA: TGCGCCAGCAGCACGGGTACTAGCGGGAGGGCCCGGGAGCAGTACTTC. The chain uses TRBV5-1 and TRBJ2-7; 13 bases align to TRBD2. This CDR3 spans 16 amino acids. The germline V gene encodes CDR1 SGHRS and CDR2 YFSETQ. V lost 4 bases, J lost 7 bases, and 11 bases stayed unmatched.

The V call is TRBV19, the J call TRBJ2-7, with TRBD2 identical over 10 bases. Germline CDR1 and CDR2: LNHDA and SQIVND (reference sequence). The CDR3 contains 17 residues. V shed 3 bases, J shed 4 bases, and the junction held 12 bases outside the gene matches. The CDR3 DNA is TGTGCCAGTAGTATGGGGCTTACTAGCGGGATACCGTACGAGCAGTACTTC. The encoded protein is CASSMGLTSGIPYEQYF.

The chain's CDR3 is CASTPGHSTDEQYF. The CDR3 DNA reads TGTGCCAGTACCCCGGGACATTCCACCGACGAGCAGTACTTC. V usage is TRBV19 and J usage is TRBJ2-7, with a weak D call TRBD1 (6 bases). This CDR3 has 14 residues. Per the germline V gene, CDR1 is LNHDA and CDR2 is SQIVND (reference sequence). The germline V and J ends were trimmed by 7 bases and 5 bases, with 18 bases remaining between them. The full variable domain, completed using reference TRBV19 and TRBJ2-7, is DGGITQSPKYLFRKEGQNVTLSCEQNLNHDAMYWYRQDPGQGLRLIYYSQIVNDFQKGDIAEGYSVSREKKESFPLTVTSAQKNPTAFYLCASTPGHSTDEQYFGPGTRLTVT.

The chain carries TRBV19 and TRBJ2-6; TRBD1 matches 8 bases. V shed 5 bases, J shed 2 bases, and the junction held 2 bases outside the gene matches. Germline lookup yields CDR1 LNHDA and CDR2 SQIVND (reference sequence). This CDR3 has 15 residues. CDR3: CASSLGQAGANVLTF. The CDR3 DNA reads TGTGCCAGTAGTCTGGGACAGGCTGGGGCCAACGTCCTGACTTTC. Full variable domain (remainder filled in from reference TRBV19 and TRBJ2-6): DGGITQSPKYLFRKEGQNVTLSCEQNLNHDAMYWYRQDPGQGLRLIYYSQIVNDFQKGDIAEGYSVSREKKESFPLTVTSAQKNPTAFYLCASSLGQAGANVLTFGAGSRLTVL.

This clone was seen a single time. The chain combines TRBV6-5 with TRBJ1-2, with 11 positions matching TRBD1. CDR3 length equals 13 residues. The V and J ends lost 7 bases and 5 bases, in that order; junction bases with no gene match: 3. Looked up from germline, CDR1 is MNHEY and CDR2 is SVGAGI. This CDR3 reads CASIGQGAYGYTF. The CDR3 nucleotides are TGTGCCAGCATTGGACAGGGGGCTTATGGCTACACCTTC.

This clone is a singleton in its sample. The CDR3 region has the DNA TGTGCCAGCAGCTTTTACCGGCAGCCCCAGCATTTT. This sequence encodes CASSFYRQPQHF. This rearrangement joins TRBV7-2 to TRBJ1-5, with D unresolved. The germline V gene has CDR1 SGHTA and CDR2 FQGNSA. V lost 3 bases and J lost 7, with 7 bases in between. CDR3 size: 12 residues.